This passage covers 3 T cell receptor beta chains from one sample sequenced in a study of identical twins. In TCRdb, the 5' RACE reads were re-called with MiXCR into one record per CDR3 protein. Here the sample spans about 890,000 distinct CDR3 sequences, approximately 13% being singletons. Another study also made use of these data, one on yellow fever vaccine responses in identical twins.

Sequenced: PBMCs. The receptor set was obtained from a woman aged 18-35 years in good health.

This clonotype was picked up a small number of times. J is TRBJ2-5 and V is TRBV6-1; TRBD1 might be the D (5 bases). Trimming left V 6 bases short and J 1 base short, with 9 bases between. The CDR3 contains 13 residues. Germline CDR1 and CDR2: MNHNS and SASEGT. The CDR3 nucleotides are TGTGCCAGCAGGGACACGTTCCAAGAGACCCAGTACTTC. This encodes CASRDTFQETQYF.

The gene calls are TRBV2 and TRBJ1-1; a weak D match, TRBD1 (5 bases). The V end lost 7 bases, the J end lost 0 bases, and 12 bases lay between the germline ends. The V gene's germline CDR1 is SNHLY and CDR2 FYNNEI. CDR3 length equals 14 residues. The CDR3 DNA reads TGTGCCAGCATTAAACAGGTTATGAACACTGAAGCTTTCTTT. Protein product: CASIKQVMNTEAFF.

This clonotype was seen a handful of times. This chain links TRBV4-1 with TRBJ1-3; D is uncertain. The germline V gene has CDR1 MGHRA and CDR2 YSYEKL. The CDR3 has 14 amino acids. V was cut by 4 bases and J by 2 bases, with 9 bases left in between. In DNA form, the CDR3 reads TGCGCCAGCAGCCCACACCGCACTGGAAACACCATATATTTT. It is translated as CASSPHRTGNTIYF.